These 14 T cell receptor beta chains originate from one sample sequenced in a study of cytomegalovirus exposure and HLA in healthy donors. The PCR had 60 Vbeta and 13 Jbeta primers. TCRdb's copy holds only in-frame clones and misses some; the assay was immunoSEQ multiplex PCR. The sample comprises 95,000 to 150,000 clones, roughly 80% of which are singletons, and approximately 9% rests with the top ten. Sequencing was carried out using PBMCs. Receptors were obtained from a man younger than 40 in good health and CMV-seropositive.

CDR3 sequence reads: CAIRNTGMNTEAFF. The CDR3, as DNA: TGTGCCATCAGGAATACAGGGATGAACACTGAAGCTTTCTTT. The chain links TRBV10-3 to TRBJ1-1, with D perhaps TRBD1 (6 bases). The CDR3 is 14 residues long. V was shortened by 6 bases and J by 0 bases, with 11 bases between the two germline ends. Germline V gives CDR1 ENHRY, CDR2 SYGVKD.

The gene calls are TRBV29-1 and TRBJ2-7, with 12 bases that match TRBD1. J gave up 3 bases and V 3 bases, and 3 bases lay outside the gene matches. The CDR3 has 14 amino acids. Germline V gene sequence: CDR1 SQVTM, CDR2 ANQGSEA. This CDR3 is CSVEGTGGIYEQYF. The CDR3 DNA is TGCAGCGTTGAGGGGACAGGGGGCATCTACGAGCAGTACTTC.

This clone showed up just once. The genes are TRBV25-1 and TRBJ1-2; D remains ambiguous. V lost 4 bases and J 2 bases, leaving 8 bases between the germline ends. The CDR3 runs to 13 residues. CDR1 is MGHDK and CDR2 is SYGVNS in the germline V gene. CDR3 amino acids: CASSVSGNYGYTF. The CDR3 DNA reads as TGTGCCAGCAGTGTCTCGGGGAACTATGGCTACACCTTC.

About this clone itself: Different DNA sequences within this sample yield the same CDR3. The J gene is TRBJ2-3, the V gene TRBV6-1, with D maybe TRBD1 (6 bases). CDR3 size: 16 residues. V gave up 6 bases and J gave up 0 bases, with 16 bases separating them. From germline, CDR1 is MNHNS and CDR2 SASEGT. The CDR3 DNA reads TGTGCCAGCAGGGAACTACAGGGATCTAGCACAGATACGCAGTATTTT. It specifies CASRELQGSSTDTQYF.

The genes are TRBV7-2 and TRBJ1-2, with 7 bases lining up with TRBD1. This CDR3 is 13 amino acids long. Germline lookup yields CDR1 SGHTA and CDR2 FQGNSA. V was clipped by 5 bases and J by 4 bases; unmatched bases: 4. In nucleotides, the CDR3 is TGTGCCAGCAGCCCGGACAGGTTCTATGGCTACACCTTC. This encodes CASSPDRFYGYTF.

The rearrangement uses TRBV6-6 and TRBJ1-1, with 7 nucleotides matching TRBD1. The CDR3 runs to 14 residues. CDR1 and CDR2 (germline): MNHNY, SVGAGI (reference sequence). Trimming removed 6 bases from V and 5 bases from J; junction bases left unmatched: 9. The CDR3 protein is CASSNRGMGTEAFF. The CDR3 DNA reads TGTGCCAGCAGCAACAGGGGAATGGGGACTGAAGCTTTCTTT.

The table lists this clone with a few counts. The chain recombines TRBV5-1 with TRBJ2-5, with a possible D match to TRBD2 (6 bases). The germline gives CDR1 SGHRS, CDR2 YFSETQ. V was trimmed by 3 bases and J by 5 bases, leaving 20 bases between them. The CDR3 consists of 16 residues. The CDR3 here is CASSSRGGGVGETQYF. In DNA form, the CDR3 reads TGCGCCAGCAGCTCGCGTGGTGGCGGGGTAGGGGAGACCCAGTACTTC.

This clone has only one observation. The genes are TRBV6-1 and TRBJ2-7; 8 nucleotides align to TRBD1. V shed 8 bases and J 8 bases; nucleotides not matched to a gene: 5. The CDR3 is made up of 11 amino acids. Germline CDR1 is MNHNS and CDR2 is SASEGT. DNA of the CDR3: TGTGCCAGCGGACAGGGAACACAGCAGTACTTC. Translating it yields CASGQGTQQYF.

The CDR3 sequence: CASSQPGQATYEQYF. For the CDR3, the DNA is TGCGCCAGCAGCCAACCGGGACAGGCGACCTACGAGCAGTACTTC. This chain links TRBV4-1 with TRBJ2-7; 8 bases line up with TRBD1. Losses at the gene ends were 2 bases for V and 2 bases for J; bases not matched to a gene: 5. The length of the CDR3 is 15 residues. Per the germline V gene, CDR1 is MGHRA and CDR2 is YSYEKL.

There are a few counts of this clone. The V gene is TRBV28, the J gene TRBJ1-1, with 7 nucleotides matching TRBD1. The germline CDR1 and CDR2 sequences are MDHEN and SYDVKM. V lost 5 bases to trimming and J lost 1 base; unmatched junction nucleotides: 4. The CDR3 runs to 14 residues. The CDR3 sequence is CASSEQGTNTEAFF. DNA of the CDR3: TGTGCCAGCAGTGAACAGGGGACGAACACTGAAGCTTTCTTT.

The rearrangement uses TRBV6-4 and TRBJ2-1; D is perhaps TRBD2 (6 bases). V lost 5 bases, J lost 8 bases, and 16 bases lay in between. Germline V lookup: CDR1 MRHNA, CDR2 SNTAGT. This CDR3 contains 14 residues. This chain's CDR3 is CASSTLNGGDEQFF. The CDR3, as DNA: TGTGCCAGCAGTACATTGAACGGCGGGGATGAGCAGTTCTTC.

The V call is TRBV6-5, the J call TRBJ1-2; unclear D gene. Germline V gene sequence: CDR1 MNHEY, CDR2 SVGAGI. The V end was cut by 6 bases, the J end by 4 bases, with 9 bases between. The CDR3 is made up of 12 amino acids. CDR3 residues: CASRERGYGYTF. The CDR3 coding sequence is TGTGCCAGCAGGGAGCGTGGCTATGGCTACACCTTC.

This clone was detected once. This chain links TRBV27 with TRBJ2-5, with a possible D match to TRBD2 (6 bases). V was cut by 5 bases and J by 5 bases, with 12 bases left in between. CDR1 MNHEY and CDR2 SMNVEV come from the germline V gene (reference sequence). The CDR3 extends over 13 amino acids. The DNA for the CDR3 is TGTGCCAGCAGTCTCGGGACTCAGGAGACCCAGTACTTC. Encoded protein: CASSLGTQETQYF.

The chain is built from TRBV29-1 and TRBJ2-7, with 8 positions matching TRBD1. From germline, CDR1 is SQVTM and CDR2 ANQGSEA. The CDR3 length is 13 residues. Losses at the gene ends were 2 bases for V and 3 bases for J; bases not matched to a gene: 3. CDR3 loop: CSVERTGSYEQYF. The CDR3 DNA reads as TGCAGCGTTGAACGGACAGGGAGCTACGAGCAGTACTTC.